The rows below give T cell receptor beta chains drawn from one sample of a study of stem cell transplantation in POMP-related autoinflammatory disease. TCRdb keeps only in-frame clones here, not all; method: immunoSEQ multiplex PCR. The table has 9,900 or so clones, about 76% seen once. Material: CD4+ T cells from PBMCs, obtained after stem cell transplantation. These receptors were collected from a human patient with POMP-related autoinflammation and immune dysregulation (PRAID). The T cells may come from the graft donor. The CDR3 runs from the conserved cysteine through the conserved F or W. The D gene is left open where the match is weak. Clone size, where shown, is once, few, many, or a class for clones that have expanded.

clone_size,v_call,d_call,j_call,cdr3_nt,cdr3_aa
-,TRBV30,TRBD1,TRBJ2-7,TGTGCCTGGAGACCCCGGGACAGGCGTCGGGAGCAGTACTTC,CAWRPRDRRREQYF
few,TRBV19,TRBD1,TRBJ2-7,TGTGCCAGTAGTAACCGGGACAGGGACGAGCAGTACTTC,CASSNRDRDEQYF
-,TRBV19,-,TRBJ2-7,TGTGCCAGTAGTCTCGGGGCCGATTACGAGCAGTACTTC,CASSLGADYEQYF
-,TRBV5-4,-,TRBJ2-6,TGTGCCAGCAGTTATGGACAGAGCTCTGGGGCCAACGTCCTGACTTTC,CASSYGQSSGANVLTF
-,TRBV10-1,TRBD1,TRBJ2-7,TGCGCCAGCAGTGATGGGACAGGGAGCTCCTACGAGCAGTACTTC,CASSDGTGSSYEQYF
-,TRBV30,-,TRBJ2-5,TGTGCCTGGAGTGGGGGACCCGTGCAAGAGACCCAGTACTTC,CAWSGGPVQETQYF
-,TRBV7-9,-,TRBJ1-1,TGTGCCAGCAGCTCAGGTGCCAGGTACACTGAAGCTTTCTTT,CASSSGARYTEAFF
-,TRBV7-9,-,TRBJ2-2,TGTGCCAGCAGCCCGCGCGGGTACGCGAACACCGGGGAGCTGTTTTTT,CASSPRGYANTGELFF
-,TRBV6-1,TRBD2,TRBJ2-1,TGTGCCAGCAGTGAAGGTAAACGGGGGGATGGGAATGAGCAGTTCTTC,CASSEGKRGDGNEQFF
-,TRBV29-1,TRBD2,TRBJ2-7,TGCAGCGTCTTGGGACTAGCGGGAGCCGGGTTGTACTTC,CSVLGLAGAGLYF
few,TRBV19,-,TRBJ1-3,TGTGCCAGTAGTATATCCGGGACCTTCGGAAACACCATATATTTT,CASSISGTFGNTIYF
once,TRBV6-5,TRBD1,TRBJ2-5,TGTGCCAGAGGACAGGGGGGTCACAACGGGACCCAGTACTTC,CARGQGGHNGTQYF
-,TRBV28,-,TRBJ1-5,TGTGCCAGCAGTTACACGGCACATAGCAATCAGCCCCAGCATTTT,CASSYTAHSNQPQHF
-,TRBV9,-,TRBJ2-4,TGTGCCAGCAGCCCAGGGCCCTTGCGGGCCAAAAACATTCAGTACTTC,CASSPGPLRAKNIQYF
-,TRBV19,TRBD2,TRBJ2-2,TGTGCCAGTATTGGGCAAGGCGGGAGGGCCTTATCGAACGGGGAGCTGTTTTTT,CASIGQGGRALSNGELFF
-,TRBV30,-,TRBJ1-6,TGTGCCTGGAGTGTGGATGTAGGGAGATCACCCCTCCACTTT,CAWSVDVGRSPLHF
-,TRBV7-9,TRBD1,TRBJ1-3,TGTGCCAGCAGCTTATCAGGGGGTTACTCTGGAAACACCATATATTTT,CASSLSGGYSGNTIYF
-,TRBV7-9,TRBD2,TRBJ2-3,TGTGCCAGCAGCTTAACTAGCGGGAGGGCCGGCACAGATACGCAGTATTTT,CASSLTSGRAGTDTQYF
once,TRBV24-1,TRBD2,TRBJ2-3,TGTGCCACCAGGAGTAGCGGGTCGCCTCTCACAGATACGCAGTATTTT,CATRSSGSPLTDTQYF
-,TRBV19,-,TRBJ1-5,TGTGCCAGTAGTCCTCGGACAGACTATCAGCCCCAGCATTTT,CASSPRTDYQPQHF
few,TRBV10-3,TRBD2,TRBJ2-5,TGTGCCATCAGGGACGCGGGAGAGGGAGAGACCCAGTACTTC,CAIRDAGEGETQYF
-,TRBV5-8,TRBD1,TRBJ1-6,TGTGCCAGCAGCTTCGCCGGGACAGGATATAATTCACCCCTCCACTTT,CASSFAGTGYNSPLHF
once,TRBV3-1/TRBV3-2,-,TRBJ1-1,TGTGCCAGCAGCCCCGCAGGTATGAACACTGAAGCTTTCTTT,CASSPAGMNTEAFF
-,TRBV24-1,-,TRBJ2-7,TGTGCCACCAGTATAGGGCACTCCTACGAGCAGTACTTC,CATSIGHSYEQYF
-,TRBV24-1,-,TRBJ2-5,TGTGCCACCAGTGGGGGGAGAGCGGAGACTCAAGAGACCCAGTACTTC,CATSGGRAETQETQYF
-,TRBV7-3,-,TRBJ2-1,TGTGCCAGCAGCACCGGCGCTCTAAGGTCCTACAATGAGCAGTTCTTC,CASSTGALRSYNEQFF
-,TRBV4-2,TRBD2,TRBJ2-3,TGTGCCAGCAGCCAAGGCGACGCGGGAGGAGATACGCAGTATTTT,CASSQGDAGGDTQYF
-,TRBV12-3/TRBV12-4,-,TRBJ1-2,TGTGCCAGCAGTCCACCGGGGACTCGGGGCTACACCTTC,CASSPPGTRGYTF
few,TRBV18,-,TRBJ1-1,TGTGCCAGCTCACAAACAGGGTCGAACACTGAAGCTTTCTTT,CASSQTGSNTEAFF
-,TRBV30,-,TRBJ2-6,TGTGCCTGGAGTGCCGTCTCTGGGGCCAACGTCCTGACTTTC,CAWSAVSGANVLTF
few,TRBV7-9,TRBD2,TRBJ2-7,TGTGCCAGCAGCGCACTAGCGGGAGTGTTCTACGAGCAGTACTTC,CASSALAGVFYEQYF
-,TRBV7-2,-,TRBJ2-1,TGTGCCAGCAGCTTAGGAATTTATGAGCAGTTCTTC,CASSLGIYEQFF
-,TRBV30,-,TRBJ1-3,TGTGCCTGGATAAGGCAGGGGCTAACGAACACCATATATTTT,CAWIRQGLTNTIYF
-,TRBV7-9,-,TRBJ2-3,TGTGCCAGCAGCTTCGCCGGCCTTTCTAGCACAGATACGCAGTATTTT,CASSFAGLSSTDTQYF
once,TRBV12-3/TRBV12-4,-,TRBJ2-7,TGTGCCAGCAGTTTCTTGGGTACGGGCGAGCAGTACTTC,CASSFLGTGEQYF
-,TRBV28,-,TRBJ2-7,TGTGCCAGCAGTTCCCCAGGGGGGATCGGCTACGAGCAGTACTTC,CASSSPGGIGYEQYF
once,TRBV5-1,-,TRBJ2-2,TGCGCCAGCAGCTTGGACGCGTCCGGGGAGCTGTTTTTT,CASSLDASGELFF
-,TRBV14,TRBD1,TRBJ1-1,TGTGCCAGCAGCCAAGACTATTGGACAGGGGGCCTGATGAACACTGAAGCTTTCTTT,CASSQDYWTGGLMNTEAFF
few,TRBV7-9,-,TRBJ2-5,TGTGCCAGCAGCTTAGCGCCAGAGACCCAGTACTTC,CASSLAPETQYF
-,TRBV7-6,-,TRBJ2-1,TGTGCCAGCAGCTTAGCGTGGCAGACCTCCTACAATGAGCAGTTCTTC,CASSLAWQTSYNEQFF
few,TRBV5-1,-,TRBJ2-5,TGCGCCAGCAGCTTGGCCGGGGCTAGCGAGGAGACCCAGTACTTC,CASSLAGASEETQYF
-,TRBV5-1,-,TRBJ1-6,TGCGCCAGCAGCTTGGTCCCTAGCTCCTATAATTCACCCCTCCACTTT,CASSLVPSSYNSPLHF
-,TRBV29-1,TRBD1,TRBJ2-5,TGCAGCACTGACAGGGTCTCTGAGACCCAGTACTTC,CSTDRVSETQYF
-,TRBV18,-,TRBJ1-1,TGTGCCAGCTCAGCACAGGAGAACACTGAAGCTTTCTTT,CASSAQENTEAFF
-,TRBV5-4,TRBD2,TRBJ2-3,TGTGCCAGCAGCAGCCCTAGCGGAGAGAGGGATACGCAGTATTTT,CASSSPSGERDTQYF
-,TRBV6-2/TRBV6-3,TRBD1,TRBJ1-1,TGTGCCAGCAGTTATTACAGGGGACAGGGGAGCATGACTGAAGCTTTCTTT,CASSYYRGQGSMTEAFF
-,TRBV24-1,-,TRBJ2-5,TGTGCCACCAGTGACCGTCAAGAGACCCAGTACTTC,CATSDRQETQYF
-,TRBV11-2,-,TRBJ2-2,TGTGCCAGCAGCCCCGGACGGACTCCGAACACCGGGGAGCTGTTTTTT,CASSPGRTPNTGELFF
-,TRBV10-3,-,TRBJ1-3,TGTGCCATCAGTGAGTCTGGGGGCCTTGGAAACACCATATATTTT,CAISESGGLGNTIYF
-,TRBV4-1,-,TRBJ2-1,TGCGCCAGCAGCCAGGCCAGCGAGTTGAGACGGCAGTTCTTC,CASSQASELRRQFF
-,TRBV18,TRBD1,TRBJ1-1,TGTGCCAGCTCACCGAGACAGGGGGCGGCGAACACTGAAGCTTTCTTT,CASSPRQGAANTEAFF